This T cell receptor beta chain was retrieved from a study of T cell repertoires in cytomegalovirus infection. Study-level results: Identification of carriers of CMV plus the relevant HLA was performed using cumulative public TCR beta family frequency.

TCRdb passed the reads through MiXCR, listing each CDR3 protein once. The repertoire holds more than 200,000 distinct CDR3 sequences, approximately 8.3% seen once, with about 16% in the top ten. Note on this clonotype: Its specificity is not known.

CDR3 length: 14 residues. Trimming removed 7 bases from V and 8 bases from J, with 20 bases in between. The chain recombines TRBV12-3 or TRBV12-4 with TRBJ1-2; D is possibly TRBD1 (5 bases). The receptor was isolated from a human donor in good health (CMV status not recorded). Some clones in this sample may be carry-over from other donors' samples. Specimen: PBMCs. In DNA form, the CDR3 reads TGTGCCAGCAAACCTGGAGAGGGACGAACAGGCTACACCTTC. The encoded protein is CASKPGEGRTGYTF.